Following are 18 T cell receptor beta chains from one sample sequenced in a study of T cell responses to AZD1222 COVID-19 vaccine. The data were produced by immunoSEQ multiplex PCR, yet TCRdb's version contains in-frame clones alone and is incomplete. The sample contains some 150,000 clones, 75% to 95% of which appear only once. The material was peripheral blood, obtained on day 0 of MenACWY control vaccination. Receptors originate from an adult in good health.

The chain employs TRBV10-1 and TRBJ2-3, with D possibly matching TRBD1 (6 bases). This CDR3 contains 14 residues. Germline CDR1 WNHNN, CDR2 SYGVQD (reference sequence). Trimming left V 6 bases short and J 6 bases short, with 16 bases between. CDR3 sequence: CASRGTFSSDTQYF. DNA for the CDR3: TGCGCCAGCAGGGGGACATTCTCGTCGGATACGCAGTATTTT.

The CDR3 loop reads CSVKTSTDTQYF. In DNA form, the CDR3 reads TGCAGCGTTAAGACTAGCACAGATACGCAGTATTTT. The rearrangement joins TRBV29-1 to TRBJ2-3, with D uncertain. This CDR3 is 12 amino acids long. Trimming removed 5 bases at V and 0 bases at J, with 6 bases between. Germline V lookup: CDR1 SQVTM, CDR2 ANQGSEA.

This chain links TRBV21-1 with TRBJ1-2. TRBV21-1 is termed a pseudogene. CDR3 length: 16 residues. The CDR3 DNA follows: TGTGCCAGCAGCACACCGGGATATGCCTCTCCTTTGGGCTACACCTTC. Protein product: CASSTPGYASPLGYTF.

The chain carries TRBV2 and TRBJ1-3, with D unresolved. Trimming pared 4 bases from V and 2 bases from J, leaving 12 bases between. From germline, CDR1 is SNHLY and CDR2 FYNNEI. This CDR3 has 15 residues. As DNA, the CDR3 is TGTGCCAGCAGTGGACTAGCTGCTACTGGAAACACCATATATTTT. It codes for CASSGLAATGNTIYF.

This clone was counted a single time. The CDR3 reads CASSLWGSETQYF. Written as DNA, the CDR3 is TGTGCCAGCAGCTTGTGGGGGAGTGAGACCCAGTACTTC. V gene TRBV5-4 combines with J gene TRBJ2-5; D is perhaps TRBD1 or TRBD2 (5 bases each). V lost 1 base and J lost 5, with 9 bases in between. CDR3 length: 13 residues. The germline V gene encodes CDR1 SGHNT and CDR2 YYREEE (reference sequence).

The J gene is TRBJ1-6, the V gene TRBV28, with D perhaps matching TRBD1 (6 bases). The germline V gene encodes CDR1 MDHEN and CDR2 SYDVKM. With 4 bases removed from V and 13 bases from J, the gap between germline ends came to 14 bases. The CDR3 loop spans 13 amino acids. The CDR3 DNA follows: TGTGCCAGCAGTTCAGGGGTGACCAGTCCCCTCCACTTT. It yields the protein CASSSGVTSPLHF.

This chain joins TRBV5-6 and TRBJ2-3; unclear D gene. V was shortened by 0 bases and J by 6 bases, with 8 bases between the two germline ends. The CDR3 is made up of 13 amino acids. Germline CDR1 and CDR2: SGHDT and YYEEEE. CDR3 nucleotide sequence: TGTGCCAGCAGCTTGGGGATTGGGGATACGCAGTATTTT. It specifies CASSLGIGDTQYF.

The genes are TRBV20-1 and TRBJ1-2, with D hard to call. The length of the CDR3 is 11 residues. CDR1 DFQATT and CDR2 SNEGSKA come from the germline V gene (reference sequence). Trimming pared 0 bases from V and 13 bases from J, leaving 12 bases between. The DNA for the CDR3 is TGCAGTGCTAGAGATCTTATTTCGTGCACCTTC. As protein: CSARDLISCTF.

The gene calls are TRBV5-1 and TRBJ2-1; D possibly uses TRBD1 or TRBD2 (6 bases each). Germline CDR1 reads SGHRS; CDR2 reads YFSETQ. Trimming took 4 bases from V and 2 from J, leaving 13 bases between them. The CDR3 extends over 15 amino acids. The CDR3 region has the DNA TGCGCCAGCAGCCGGCGGGACACAACCTACAATGAGCAGTTCTTC. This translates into CASSRRDTTYNEQFF.

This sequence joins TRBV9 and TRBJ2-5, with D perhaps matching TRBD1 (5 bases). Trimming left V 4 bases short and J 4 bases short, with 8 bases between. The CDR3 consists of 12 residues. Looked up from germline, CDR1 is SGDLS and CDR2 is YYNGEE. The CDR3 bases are TGTGCCAGCAGCCAGGGTGCAGAGACCCAGTACTTC. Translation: CASSQGAETQYF.

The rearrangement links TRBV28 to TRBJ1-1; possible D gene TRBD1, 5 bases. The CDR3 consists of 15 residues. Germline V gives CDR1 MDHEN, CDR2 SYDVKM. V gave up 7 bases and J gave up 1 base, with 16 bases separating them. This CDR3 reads CASIQDLGRNTEAFF. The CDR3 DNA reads TGTGCCAGCATTCAGGATTTGGGGCGGAACACTGAAGCTTTCTTT.

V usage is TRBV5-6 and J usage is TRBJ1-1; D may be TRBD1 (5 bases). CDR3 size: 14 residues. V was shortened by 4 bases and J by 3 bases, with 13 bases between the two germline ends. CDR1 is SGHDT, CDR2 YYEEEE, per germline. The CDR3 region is CASSEQAWDTEAFF. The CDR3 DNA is TGTGCCAGCAGCGAACAGGCTTGGGACACTGAAGCTTTCTTT.

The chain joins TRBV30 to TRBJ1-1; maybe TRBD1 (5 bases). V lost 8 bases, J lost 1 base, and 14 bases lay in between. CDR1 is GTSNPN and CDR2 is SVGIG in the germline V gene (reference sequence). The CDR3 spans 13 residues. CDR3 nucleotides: TGTGCCATGGGGAAGGGGCCGAACACTGAAGCTTTCTTT. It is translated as CAMGKGPNTEAFF.

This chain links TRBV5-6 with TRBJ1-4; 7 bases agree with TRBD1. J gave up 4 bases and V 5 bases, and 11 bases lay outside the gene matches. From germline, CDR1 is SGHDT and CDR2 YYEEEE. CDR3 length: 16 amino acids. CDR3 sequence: CASSPFSGTVNEKLFF. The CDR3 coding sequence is TGTGCCAGCAGTCCTTTTTCCGGGACAGTTAATGAAAAACTGTTTTTT.

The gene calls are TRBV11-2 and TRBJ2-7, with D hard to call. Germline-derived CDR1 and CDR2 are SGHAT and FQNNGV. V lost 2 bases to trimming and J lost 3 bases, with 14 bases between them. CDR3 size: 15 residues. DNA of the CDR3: TGTGCCAGCAGCTTAAATGCGGTGAGCCGCTACGAGCAGTACTTC. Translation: CASSLNAVSRYEQYF. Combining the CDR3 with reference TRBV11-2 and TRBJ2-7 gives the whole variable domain EAGVAQSPRYKIIEKRQSVAFWCNPISGHATLYWYQQILGQGPKLLIQFQNNGVVDDSQLPKDRFSAERLKGVDSTLKIQPAKLEDSAVYLCASSLNAVSRYEQYFGPGTRLTVT.

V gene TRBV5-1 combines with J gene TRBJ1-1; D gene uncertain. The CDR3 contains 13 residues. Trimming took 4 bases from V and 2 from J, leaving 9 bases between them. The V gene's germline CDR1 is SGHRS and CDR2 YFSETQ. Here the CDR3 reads CASSPGTNTEAFF. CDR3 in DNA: TGCGCCAGCAGCCCCGGCACCAACACTGAAGCTTTCTTT.

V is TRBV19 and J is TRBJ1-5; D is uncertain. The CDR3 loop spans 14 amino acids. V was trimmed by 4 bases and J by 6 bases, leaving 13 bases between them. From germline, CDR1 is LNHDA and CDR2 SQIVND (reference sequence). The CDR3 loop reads CASSSGAGGQPQHF. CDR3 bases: TGTGCCAGTAGTAGCGGTGCCGGCGGTCAGCCCCAGCATTTT.

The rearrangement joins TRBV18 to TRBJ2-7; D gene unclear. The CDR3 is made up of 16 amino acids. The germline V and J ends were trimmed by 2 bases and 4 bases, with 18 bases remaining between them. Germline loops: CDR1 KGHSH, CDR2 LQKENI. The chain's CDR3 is CASSPVDPSTGYEQYF. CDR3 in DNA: TGTGCCAGCTCACCAGTGGACCCATCTACCGGATACGAGCAGTACTTC.